The 15 T cell receptor beta chains given below trace back to one sample, sequenced in a study of control samples from healthy donors and cancer patients. Clones were sequenced by immunoSEQ multiplex PCR, and TCRdb holds only the in-frame ones, with some missing. The sample lists approximately 130,000 clones, more than 70% occurring once. The sample consisted of blood. These TCRs come from a man in his fifties or sixties in good health.

The rearrangement joins TRBV19 to TRBJ1-1; D is perhaps TRBD1 (6 bases). Trimming cost V 3 bases and J 1 base, with 9 bases left between them. There are 14 residues in the CDR3. Looked up from germline, CDR1 is LNHDA and CDR2 is SQIVND (reference sequence). This CDR3 is CASSMTGWNTEAFF. DNA of the CDR3: TGTGCCAGTAGTATGACAGGTTGGAACACTGAAGCTTTCTTT.

The chain employs TRBV27 and TRBJ2-6; TRBD1 aligns across 9 bases. The CDR3 is 16 residues long. Trimming at V came to 5 bases and at J to 0 bases, leaving 2 bases not matched to a gene. The germline V gene encodes CDR1 MNHEY and CDR2 SMNVEV (reference sequence). This CDR3 reads CASSRQGVSGANVLTF. CDR3 in DNA: TGTGCCAGCAGTAGACAGGGGGTCTCTGGGGCCAACGTCCTGACTTTC.

This clone was picked up a small number of times. The chain recombines TRBV30 with TRBJ1-2; 11 bases map to TRBD1. With V trimmed by 5 bases and J by 8 bases, 7 bases remained unmatched. CDR1 is GTSNPN and CDR2 is SVGIG in the germline V gene (reference sequence). CDR3 length: 13 amino acids. The CDR3, as DNA: TGTGCCTGGGATCGGACAGGGGGCAACGGCTACACCTTC. Its protein is CAWDRTGGNGYTF.

This chain links TRBV7-9 with TRBJ1-4; possibly TRBD1 for D (6 bases). The V end was cut by 6 bases, the J end by 7 bases, with 15 bases between. The germline V gene has CDR1 SEHNR and CDR2 FQNEAQ (reference sequence). The CDR3 contains 14 residues. This chain's CDR3 is CASSYLQGSEKLFF. The CDR3 DNA reads TGTGCCAGCAGTTATTTACAGGGTTCTGAAAAACTGTTTTTT.

The V call is TRBV7-9, the J call TRBJ1-1, with no clear D. CDR3 length: 15 amino acids. The ends were cut back, 1 base at V and 1 base at J, with 10 bases in the middle. Germline V gene lookup returns CDR1 SEHNR and CDR2 FQNEAQ (reference sequence). This chain's CDR3 is CASSLESGRNTEAFF. The DNA of the CDR3 is TGTGCCAGCAGCTTAGAATCGGGCAGGAACACTGAAGCTTTCTTT.

This chain links TRBV5-1 with TRBJ2-2; a possible D gene is TRBD1 (6 bases). V lost 0 bases to trimming and J lost 4 bases, with 10 bases between them. CDR1 and CDR2 from the germline V gene are SGHRS and YFSETQ. The CDR3 contains 15 residues. CDR3 in amino acids: CASSLATGLTGELFF. CDR3 bases: TGCGCCAGCAGCTTGGCCACAGGGCTCACCGGGGAGCTGTTTTTT.

This chain links TRBV9 with TRBJ1-2; TRBD1 matches 7 bases. J lost 3 bases, V lost 4 bases, and 6 bases had no gene match. The length of the CDR3 is 14 residues. Germline CDR1 reads SGDLS; CDR2 reads YYNGEE. The CDR3 DNA reads as TGTGCCAGCAGCCCTACCGGGACAGACTATGGCTACACCTTC. It translates to CASSPTGTDYGYTF.

The chain links TRBV19 to TRBJ1-6; D gene uncertain. The germline V and J ends were trimmed by 7 bases and 7 bases, with 11 bases remaining between them. The germline V gene encodes CDR1 LNHDA and CDR2 SQIVND (reference sequence). The CDR3 is 13 amino acids. CDR3 nucleotides: TGTGCCAGTAACGACCTGGGGAATTCACCCCTCCACTTT. Protein product: CASNDLGNSPLHF. Combining the CDR3 with reference TRBV19 and TRBJ1-6 gives the whole variable domain DGGITQSPKYLFRKEGQNVTLSCEQNLNHDAMYWYRQDPGQGLRLIYYSQIVNDFQKGDIAEGYSVSREKKESFPLTVTSAQKNPTAFYLCASNDLGNSPLHFGNGTRLTVT.

The J gene is TRBJ2-5, the V gene TRBV27; the D gene is possibly TRBD1 (5 bases). The CDR3 is 14 amino acids. Trimming stripped 4 bases from V and 5 bases from J, with 14 bases between. Germline CDR1 is MNHEY and CDR2 is SMNVEV (reference sequence). CDR3 nucleotide sequence: TGTGCCAGCAGTTATCAGGGATTTGGGGAGACCCAGTACTTC. Protein sequence: CASSYQGFGETQYF.

The CDR3 DNA reads as TGCGCCAGCCAGGGGCAGGGGAACTATGGCTACACCTTC. Translated, it gives CASQGQGNYGYTF. The V call is TRBV5-1, the J call TRBJ1-2, with a weak D call TRBD1 (6 bases). V lost 7 bases to trimming and J lost 2 bases, with 12 bases between them. Germline CDR1 reads SGHRS; CDR2 reads YFSETQ. The CDR3 spans 13 residues.

The chain links TRBV5-6 to TRBJ1-2, with 7 bases matching TRBD1. CDR1 and CDR2 from the germline V gene are SGHDT and YYEEEE. CDR3 size: 15 residues. J was trimmed by 4 bases and V by 0 bases; bases with no gene match: 6. The CDR3 region is CASSLAGTETYGYTF. DNA of the CDR3: TGTGCCAGCAGCTTGGCGGGGACAGAGACCTATGGCTACACCTTC.

The V call is TRBV14, the J call TRBJ2-1, with a possible D match to TRBD2 (7 bases). V lost 6 bases to trimming and J lost 6 bases, with 15 bases between them. Germline V gene lookup returns CDR1 SGHDN and CDR2 FVKESK. The CDR3 consists of 14 residues. The CDR3 loop reads CASRLQGGGNEQFF. CDR3 in DNA: TGTGCCAGCAGGCTCCAGGGAGGGGGCAATGAGCAGTTCTTC.

The chain joins TRBV11-2 to TRBJ2-3; TRBD2 matches at 7 bases. CDR1 and CDR2 (germline): SGHAT, FQNNGV. Losses at the gene ends were 1 base for V and 0 bases for J; bases not matched to a gene: 1. The CDR3 is made up of 15 amino acids. The CDR3 DNA reads TGTGCCAGCAGCTTAGGAGCGGGGAGCACAGATACGCAGTATTTT. Translating it yields CASSLGAGSTDTQYF.

The chain joins TRBV19 to TRBJ2-7, with D possibly being TRBD2 (6 bases). Germline V gene sequence: CDR1 LNHDA, CDR2 SQIVND (reference sequence). The length of the CDR3 is 14 residues. Trimming removed 2 bases from V and 1 base from J, with 9 bases in between. Written as DNA, the CDR3 is TGTGCCAGTAGTATATGGGACTCTTCCTACGAGCAGTACTTC. It yields the protein CASSIWDSSYEQYF.

This clone was seen a few times. V gene TRBV7-9 combines with J gene TRBJ2-5; 7 bases fit TRBD2. V shed 0 bases and J 5 bases; nucleotides not matched to a gene: 3. The CDR3 runs 14 residues. CDR1 and CDR2 (germline): SEHNR, FQNEAQ (reference sequence). CDR3: CASSLAGREETQYF. CDR3 in DNA: TGTGCCAGCAGCTTAGCAGGGCGGGAGGAGACCCAGTACTTC.